The source of this T cell receptor beta chain is a study of blood T cell repertoires in COVID-19. The germline gives CDR1 MNHEY, CDR2 SVGEGT. Trimming pared 6 bases from V and 0 bases from J, leaving 24 bases between. CDR3 length: 18 residues. TCRdb's table, derived via immunoSEQ multiplex PCR, lists solely in-frame clones and lacks some. This sample yields approximately 170,000 clones, of which 84% are seen a single time; roughly a tenth belongs to the top ten. Sequenced input: peripheral blood. The origin of this receptor is a man aged 70 or older with active or convalescent COVID-19. This chain links TRBV6-2 or TRBV6-3 with TRBJ2-7; perhaps TRBD2 as D (5 bases). As DNA, the CDR3 is TGTGCCAGCAGCGGCCCGCGAATCTCGACGGGAAGCTCCTACGAGCAGTACTTC. It codes for CASSGPRISTGSSYEQYF.